Described below is a single T cell receptor beta chain sequence and its context. The sample comes from a study of control samples from healthy donors and cancer patients. This table comes from immunoSEQ multiplex PCR, and its TCRdb copy is limited to in-frame clones, with some not included. Counted here are some 220,000 clones, roughly 94% occurring once; the ten biggest clones make up 1.5%. This CDR3 comprises 15 residues. Germline-derived CDR1 and CDR2 are LNHDA and SQIVND (reference sequence). The V and J ends lost 7 bases and 1 base respectively, with 16 bases between them. V is TRBV19 and J is TRBJ1-2, with D unresolved. This receptor was taken from a man between 45 and 60 years old in good health. The source material was blood. The CDR3 is CASIVRPDGNYGYTF. DNA of the CDR3: TGTGCCAGTATCGTTCGCCCGGACGGTAACTATGGCTACACCTTC.